This note documents a single T cell receptor (beta chain) sequence. Antigen specificity is unknown. The sample originates from a study of cytomegalovirus exposure and HLA in healthy donors. At the level of the study: Of all 400 or so donors who were genotyped, 75% to 90% belonged to the Caucasian-associated ancestry cluster.

PCR was performed using 60 Vbeta and 13 Jbeta primers. Here immunoSEQ multiplex PCR was the method, and the copy in TCRdb shows in-frame clones only, minus some. This sample has roughly 100,000 clones, with about 85% found just once. Study results and caveats: Later, an analysis found that common viral pathogens appeared to be linked with several of the most significant clusters. Within a later analysis, the majority of CMV-associated TCR beta chains appeared HLA-restricted.

CDR1 and CDR2 from the germline V gene are SEHNR and FQNEAQ (reference sequence). After removal of 5 bases from V and 7 bases from J, the junction contained 6 bases not matched to a gene. The CDR3 sequence is 13 residues long. Material for sequencing was PBMCs. V and J are TRBV7-9 and TRBJ1-1; TRBD1 aligns across 8 bases. This TCR was recovered from a female donor in good health and CMV-seropositive. The chain's CDR3 is CASSPGTGGEAFF. CDR3 coding DNA: TGTGCCAGCAGCCCAGGAACAGGGGGTGAAGCTTTCTTT.